Shown below are 23 T cell receptor beta chains from a single sample sequenced in a study of radiotherapy plus CTLA-4 blockade in lung cancer. Here immunoSEQ multiplex PCR was the method, and the copy in TCRdb shows in-frame clones only, minus some. Among about 62,000 clones listed, more than 70% were seen once. The source material was peripheral blood, sampled from a patient treated with radiotherapy plus ipilimumab. These receptors all stem from a human donor with non-small cell lung cancer who had a complete response to radiotherapy plus ipilimumab.

In its sample, this clone was seen a few times. The rearrangement links TRBV7-2 to TRBJ1-1; 7 bases line up with TRBD1. The CDR3 is 14 amino acids. Germline V gene lookup returns CDR1 SGHTA and CDR2 FQGNSA. J gave up 2 bases and V 4 bases, and 4 bases lay outside the gene matches. The DNA for the CDR3 is TGTGCCAGCAGCTCGAACAGGGGCAACACTGAAGCTTTCTTT. This translates into CASSSNRGNTEAFF. Supplemented by reference TRBV7-2 and TRBJ1-1, the full variable domain reads GAGVSQSPSNKVTEKGKDVELRCDPISGHTALYWYRQSLGQGLEFLIYFQGNSAPDKSGLPSDRFSAERTGGSVSTLTIQRTQQEDSAVYLCASSSNRGNTEAFFGQGTRLTVV.

The rearrangement uses TRBV18 and TRBJ1-5; D possibly corresponds to TRBD1 (5 bases). Germline CDR1 and CDR2: KGHSH and LQKENI. Trimming stripped 2 bases from V and 0 bases from J, with 14 bases between. CDR3 size: 17 residues. CDR3 in DNA: TGTGCCAGCTCACCAGCGGTCGGGGGGGTTAGCAATCAGCCCCAGCATTTT. Translated, it gives CASSPAVGGVSNQPQHF.

This clone was detected once. The J gene is TRBJ2-3, the V gene TRBV9; the D gene is possibly TRBD2 (6 bases). The CDR3 spans 17 residues. Per the germline V gene, CDR1 is SGDLS and CDR2 is YYNGEE. V lost 4 bases and J 1 base, leaving 19 bases between the germline ends. CDR3 in amino acids: CASSPRLEGIGTDTQYF. The CDR3 DNA sequence: TGTGCCAGCAGCCCTCGACTAGAGGGAATAGGCACAGATACGCAGTATTTT.

V is TRBV11-3 and J is TRBJ2-5, with 9 bases lining up with TRBD2. CDR1 is SGHNT, CDR2 YENEEA, per germline. V lost 1 base and J lost 4; bases outside the gene matches: 7. CDR3 length equals 16 residues. The CDR3 sequence is CASSLVGGGAGETQYF. Written as DNA, the CDR3 is TGTGCCAGCAGCTTAGTCGGCGGGGGGGCCGGAGAGACCCAGTACTTC. Supplemented by reference TRBV11-3 and TRBJ2-5, the full variable domain reads EAGVVQSPRYKIIEKKQPVAFWCNPISGHNTLYWYLQNLGQGPELLIRYENEEAVDDSQLPKDRFSAERLKGVDSTLKIQPAELGDSAVYLCASSLVGGGAGETQYFGPGTRLLVL.

The rearrangement uses TRBV1 and TRBJ1-5; TRBD1 is the table's D call and was not checked against the DNA. TRBV1 has pseudogene status. This CDR3 spans 16 amino acids. This CDR3 reads CTSSQDRTGWGQPQHF. CDR3 bases: TGCACCAGCAGCCAAGATAGGACAGGGTGGGGTCAGCCCCAGCATTTT.

This clone was found once. CDR3 amino acids: CASSYQLAGGPADTQYF. The CDR3 DNA sequence: TGCGCCAGCAGCTACCAACTAGCGGGGGGTCCGGCAGATACGCAGTATTTT. V and J are TRBV4-1 and TRBJ2-3; 12 nucleotides align to TRBD2. The CDR3 consists of 17 residues. CDR1 and CDR2 from the germline V gene are MGHRA and YSYEKL. V was clipped by 5 bases and J by 4 bases; unmatched bases: 10.

The V and J genes are TRBV28 and TRBJ1-5; a possible D gene is TRBD1 (5 bases). The germline V and J ends were trimmed by 5 bases and 9 bases, with 14 bases remaining between them. Per germline, CDR1 MDHEN and CDR2 SYDVKM. This CDR3 comprises 13 residues. The CDR3 region has the DNA TGTGCCAGCAGTAAGGGCAGGGAGGTGCCCCAGCATTTT. Encoded protein: CASSKGREVPQHF. The entire variable domain, with the rest obtained from reference TRBV28 and TRBJ1-5, is as follows: DVKVTQSSRYLVKRTGEKVFLECVQDMDHENMFWYRQDPGLGLRLIYFSYDVKMKEKGDIPEGYSVSREKKERFSLILESASTNQTSMYLCASSKGREVPQHFGDGTRLSIL.

Points on this clone: The CDR3 does not close with the conserved phenylalanine or tryptophan, likely indicating a read error. The J gene is TRBJ2-7, the V gene TRBV2, with 8 bases identical to TRBD2. This CDR3 region has 16 residues. From germline, CDR1 is SNHLY and CDR2 FYNNEI. V dropped 10 bases and J dropped 1; count of bases not matched to a gene: 15. Here the CDR3 DNA reads TGTGCCATCGATCCGGGGCGGGGGGCAAATTCCTACGAGCAGTACCTC. Amino acid sequence: CAIDPGRGANSYEQYL.

The chain has TRBV5-4 and TRBJ2-7; TRBD1 is a possible D gene (6 bases). The CDR3 runs 15 residues. CDR1 SGHNT and CDR2 YYREEE come from the germline V gene (reference sequence). Trimming took 4 bases from V and 1 from J, leaving 15 bases between them. CDR3: CASSPGAGFSYEQYF. In DNA form, the CDR3 reads TGTGCCAGCAGCCCAGGGGCTGGATTTTCCTACGAGCAGTACTTC.

This chain uses TRBV4-3 with TRBJ2-5, with TRBD2 matching over 11 bases. Germline CDR1 is LGHNA and CDR2 is YSLEER. V lost 2 bases and J lost 5; bases outside the gene matches: 7. The CDR3 is 16 residues long. Here the CDR3 DNA reads TGCGCCAGCAGCCAACCTAGCGGGGGGCGATTCGAGACCCAGTACTTC. Translation gives CASSQPSGGRFETQYF.

V gene TRBV29-1 combines with J gene TRBJ2-7; no clear D. Looked up from germline, CDR1 is SQVTM and CDR2 is ANQGSEA. The ends were cut back, 4 bases at V and 1 base at J, with 11 bases in the middle. CDR3 length equals 13 residues. The CDR3 DNA follows: TGCAGCGTTGGACACGATCTTTCCTACGAGCAGTACTTC. This encodes CSVGHDLSYEQYF.

This chain joins TRBV7-9 and TRBJ1-1; perhaps TRBD1 as D (5 bases). The length of the CDR3 is 13 residues. Germline V gene lookup returns CDR1 SEHNR and CDR2 FQNEAQ (reference sequence). V was pared by 2 bases and J by 11 bases, with 15 bases between. DNA for the CDR3: TGTGCCAGCAGCTTAAACACCCCGGGGGGGGCTTTCTTT. As protein: CASSLNTPGGAFF.

The rearrangement links TRBV6-5 to TRBJ2-7; 7 nucleotides line up with TRBD1. Germline loops: CDR1 MNHEY, CDR2 SVGAGI. The CDR3 has 15 residues. J was trimmed by 3 bases and V by 4 bases; bases with no gene match: 9. In DNA, the CDR3 is TGTGCCAGCAGTTCGCCCGGGACAGCCCTCTACGAGCAGTACTTC. Protein: CASSSPGTALYEQYF.

This chain links TRBV6-5 with TRBJ2-5, with 7 bases identical to TRBD2. The J call is doubtful: the DNA matches TRBJ2-7 better. Germline CDR1 and CDR2: MNHEY and SVGAGI. CDR3 length: 15 residues. This CDR3 reads CASSYSGGSSYEQYF. Here the CDR3 DNA reads TGTGCCAGCAGTTACTCGGGGGGGTCCTCCTACGAGCAGTACTTC.

In this sample, this clone turned up a few times. This chain uses TRBV6-1 with TRBJ2-3; D might be TRBD1 (5 bases). Germline CDR1 and CDR2: MNHNS and SASEGT. The germline V and J ends were trimmed by 6 bases and 0 bases, with 13 bases remaining between them. This CDR3 comprises 15 residues. The CDR3 spells CASSVTALSTDTQYF. The DNA for the CDR3 is TGTGCCAGCAGCGTGACAGCCCTAAGCACAGATACGCAGTATTTT.

J is TRBJ2-3 and V is TRBV7-6, with 8 bases lining up with TRBD2. Germline values: CDR1 SGHVS, CDR2 FNYEAQ. J was trimmed by 1 base and V by 5 bases; bases with no gene match: 14. This CDR3 is built from 18 residues. The chain's CDR3 is CASSPDVRAGGGTDTQYF. DNA of the CDR3: TGTGCCAGCAGCCCTGACGTGAGGGCGGGGGGTGGCACAGATACGCAGTATTTT.

This clone was seen only a few times. CDR3 nucleotides: TGTGCCAGTAGTCTCGCGGGAGGCGAGAACACTGAAGCTTTCTTT. Protein sequence: CASSLAGGENTEAFF. The chain combines TRBV19 with TRBJ1-1; D call uncertain. CDR3 length: 15 amino acids. V dropped 5 bases and J dropped 1 base, with 14 bases sitting between them. CDR1 is LNHDA, CDR2 SQIVND, per germline (reference sequence).

The gene calls are TRBV7-9 and TRBJ2-7, with 12 bases matching TRBD2. CDR1 and CDR2 from the germline V gene are SEHNR and FQNEAQ (reference sequence). The junction had 3 bases not matched to a gene; V was cut back by 3 bases and J by 3 bases. The CDR3 is made up of 15 amino acids. CDR3 coding DNA: TGTGCCAGCAGCTTCGGACTAGCGGGATTCTACGAGCAGTACTTC. Its translation is CASSFGLAGFYEQYF.

CDR3 DNA sequence: TGTGCCAGCAGCCAAGAGCAGGGTGTGGGAGGCTACACCTTC. Translation gives CASSQEQGVGGYTF. V and J are TRBV4-2 and TRBJ1-2; perhaps TRBD1 as D (5 bases). The CDR3 has 14 amino acids. Trimming removed 0 bases at V and 8 bases at J, with 13 bases between. CDR1 and CDR2 (germline): LGHNA, YNFKEQ.

The V call is TRBV5-1, the J call TRBJ2-7; tentative D call: TRBD1 (6 bases). The V and J ends lost 2 bases and 1 base respectively, with 10 bases between them. The CDR3 has 14 amino acids. Germline loops: CDR1 SGHRS, CDR2 YFSETQ. CDR3 loop: CASSFIGQSYEQYF. The CDR3 DNA reads TGCGCCAGCAGCTTCATAGGACAGTCCTACGAGCAGTACTTC.

CDR3 sequence reads: CASSFASRGTGELFF. The DNA for the CDR3 is TGTGCCAGCAGTTTCGCGAGCCGGGGGACCGGGGAGCTGTTTTTT. This chain connects TRBV28 to TRBJ2-2, with D perhaps TRBD2 (6 bases). The CDR3 sequence is 15 residues long. From germline, CDR1 is MDHEN and CDR2 SYDVKM. Trimming shortened V by 3 bases and J by 5 bases, and 13 bases separated the two germline ends.

This chain connects TRBV27 to TRBJ2-1; 11 bases map to TRBD2. The germline V gene encodes CDR1 MNHEY and CDR2 SMNVEV (reference sequence). The CDR3 extends over 15 amino acids. With V trimmed by 6 bases and J by 6 bases, 7 bases remained unmatched. CDR3 DNA sequence: TGTGCCAGCAGCCCCGGGACTAGCGGAGCCAATGAGCAGTTCTTC. Its translation: CASSPGTSGANEQFF.

This clone was counted a few times. The gene calls are TRBV6-1 and TRBJ2-5; TRBD2 is a possible D gene (6 bases). Germline V gene data show CDR1 as MNHNS and CDR2 as SASEGT. This CDR3 has 14 residues. V dropped 5 bases and J dropped 5 bases, with 15 bases sitting between them. CDR3 DNA: TGTGCCAGCAGTTCAGTCGGGAGATTGGAGACCCAGTACTTC. This sequence encodes CASSSVGRLETQYF.